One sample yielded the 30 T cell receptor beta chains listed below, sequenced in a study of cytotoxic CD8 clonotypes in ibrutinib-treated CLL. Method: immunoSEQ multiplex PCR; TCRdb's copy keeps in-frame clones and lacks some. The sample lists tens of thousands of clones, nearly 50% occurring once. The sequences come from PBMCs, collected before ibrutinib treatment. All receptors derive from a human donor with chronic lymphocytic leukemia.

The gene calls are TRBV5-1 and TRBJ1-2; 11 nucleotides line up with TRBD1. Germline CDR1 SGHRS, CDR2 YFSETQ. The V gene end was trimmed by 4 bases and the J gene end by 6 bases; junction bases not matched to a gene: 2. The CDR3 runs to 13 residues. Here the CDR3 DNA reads TGCGCCAGCAGCATGGGACAGGGGGATGGCTACACCTTC. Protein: CASSMGQGDGYTF.

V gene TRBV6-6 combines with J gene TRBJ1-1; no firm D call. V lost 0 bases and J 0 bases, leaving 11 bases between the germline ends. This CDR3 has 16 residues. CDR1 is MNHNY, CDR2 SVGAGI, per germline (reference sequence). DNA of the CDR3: TGTGCCAGCAGTTACTCGAAAAGTACCATGAACACTGAAGCTTTCTTT. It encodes CASSYSKSTMNTEAFF.

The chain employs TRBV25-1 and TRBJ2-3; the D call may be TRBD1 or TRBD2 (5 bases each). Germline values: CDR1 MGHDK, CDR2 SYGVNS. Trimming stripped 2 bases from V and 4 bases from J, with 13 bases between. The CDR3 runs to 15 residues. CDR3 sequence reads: CASSEEPGSPDTQYF. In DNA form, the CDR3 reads TGTGCCAGCAGTGAAGAGCCAGGGAGTCCAGATACGCAGTATTTT.

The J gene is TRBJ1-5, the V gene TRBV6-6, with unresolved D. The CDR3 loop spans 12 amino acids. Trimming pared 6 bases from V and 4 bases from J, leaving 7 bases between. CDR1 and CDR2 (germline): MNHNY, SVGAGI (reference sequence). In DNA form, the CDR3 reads TGTGCCAGCAGCGTGGCGAATCAGCCCCAGCATTTT. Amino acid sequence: CASSVANQPQHF.

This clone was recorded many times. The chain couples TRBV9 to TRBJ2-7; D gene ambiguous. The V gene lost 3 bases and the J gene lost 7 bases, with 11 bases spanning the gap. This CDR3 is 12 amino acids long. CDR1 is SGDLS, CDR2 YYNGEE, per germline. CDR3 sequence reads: CASSAQDEEQYF. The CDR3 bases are TGTGCCAGCAGCGCCCAGGATGAGGAGCAGTACTTC.

Here the CDR3 DNA reads TGTGCCAGCAACTCAGGGGGCTTGACCTACAATGAGCAGTTCTTC. Its translation: CASNSGGLTYNEQFF. The gene calls are TRBV28 and TRBJ2-1; TRBD1 matches 8 bases. This CDR3 is built from 15 residues. The J segment lost 2 bases and the V segment lost 7 bases, leaving 7 bases of the junction unmatched. Germline values: CDR1 MDHEN, CDR2 SYDVKM.

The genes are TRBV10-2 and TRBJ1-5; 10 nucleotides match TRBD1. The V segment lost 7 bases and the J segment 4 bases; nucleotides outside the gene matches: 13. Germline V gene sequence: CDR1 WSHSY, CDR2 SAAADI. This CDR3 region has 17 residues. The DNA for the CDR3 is TGCGCCAGCATGGGACAGGGGAGCAGTTCGGTGAATCAGCCCCAGCATTTT. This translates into CASMGQGSSSVNQPQHF.

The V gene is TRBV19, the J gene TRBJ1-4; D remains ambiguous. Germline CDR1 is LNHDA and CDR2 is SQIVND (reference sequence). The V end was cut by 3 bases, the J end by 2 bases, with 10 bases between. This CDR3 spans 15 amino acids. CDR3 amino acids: CASSMIRATNEKLFF. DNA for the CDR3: TGTGCCAGTAGTATGATTAGGGCGACTAATGAAAAACTGTTTTTT.

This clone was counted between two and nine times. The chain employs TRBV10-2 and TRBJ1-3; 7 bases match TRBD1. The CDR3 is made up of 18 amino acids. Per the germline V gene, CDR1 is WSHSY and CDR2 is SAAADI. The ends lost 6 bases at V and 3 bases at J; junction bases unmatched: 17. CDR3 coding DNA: TGCGCCAGCAGCATCACCCTCCCGTGGGACAGCGATGGAAACACCATATATTTT. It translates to CASSITLPWDSDGNTIYF.

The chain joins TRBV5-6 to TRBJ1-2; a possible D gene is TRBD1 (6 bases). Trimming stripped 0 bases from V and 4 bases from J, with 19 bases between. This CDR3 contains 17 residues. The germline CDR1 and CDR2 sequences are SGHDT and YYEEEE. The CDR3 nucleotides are TGTGCCAGCAGCTTGGGAGTGCTCAGGGGTCGGGTCTATGGCTACACCTTC. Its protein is CASSLGVLRGRVYGYTF.

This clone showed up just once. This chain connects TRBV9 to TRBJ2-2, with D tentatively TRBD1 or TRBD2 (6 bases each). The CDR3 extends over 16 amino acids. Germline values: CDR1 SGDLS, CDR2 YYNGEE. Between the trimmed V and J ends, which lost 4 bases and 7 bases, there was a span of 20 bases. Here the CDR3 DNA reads TGTGCCAGCAGCCCAGGAGGGGGGACTGCCGGCGGGGAGCTGTTTTTT. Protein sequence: CASSPGGGTAGGELFF.

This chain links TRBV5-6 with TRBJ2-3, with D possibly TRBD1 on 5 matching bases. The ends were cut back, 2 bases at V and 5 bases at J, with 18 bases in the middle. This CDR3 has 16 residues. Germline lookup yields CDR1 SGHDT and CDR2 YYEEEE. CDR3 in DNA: TGTGCCAGCAGCTTAAACAGGCAGAAGGCTATAGATACGCAGTATTTT. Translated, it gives CASSLNRQKAIDTQYF.

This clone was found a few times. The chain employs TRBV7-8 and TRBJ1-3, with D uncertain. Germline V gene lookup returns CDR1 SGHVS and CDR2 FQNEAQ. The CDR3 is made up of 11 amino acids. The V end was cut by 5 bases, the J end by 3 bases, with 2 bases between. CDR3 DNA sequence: TGTGCCAGCAGCCTTGGAAACACCATATATTTT. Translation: CASSLGNTIYF.

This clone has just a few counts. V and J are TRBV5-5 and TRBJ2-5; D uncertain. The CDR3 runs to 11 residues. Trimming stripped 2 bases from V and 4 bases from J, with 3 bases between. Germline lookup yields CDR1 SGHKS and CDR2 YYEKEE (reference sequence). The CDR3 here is CASSFTETQYF. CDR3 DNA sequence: TGTGCCAGCAGCTTCACAGAGACCCAGTACTTC.

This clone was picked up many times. CDR3 protein: CASSLTGNNSPLHF. CDR3 DNA sequence: TGTGCCAGCAGCTTGACAGGAAATAATTCACCCCTCCACTTT. This rearrangement joins TRBV11-2 to TRBJ1-6; possibly TRBD1 for D (6 bases). Trimming left V 3 bases short and J 5 bases short, with 8 bases between. CDR3 length: 14 amino acids. Per the germline V gene, CDR1 is SGHAT and CDR2 is FQNNGV. Variable domain in full (rest from reference TRBV11-2 and TRBJ1-6): EAGVAQSPRYKIIEKRQSVAFWCNPISGHATLYWYQQILGQGPKLLIQFQNNGVVDDSQLPKDRFSAERLKGVDSTLKIQPAKLEDSAVYLCASSLTGNNSPLHFGNGTRLTVT.

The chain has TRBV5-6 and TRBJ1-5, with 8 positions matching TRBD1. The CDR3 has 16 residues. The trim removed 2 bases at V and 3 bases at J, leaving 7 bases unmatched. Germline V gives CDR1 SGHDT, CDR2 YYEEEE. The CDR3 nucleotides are TGTGCCAGCAGCTTCGGGACAGGCCGAGCCAATCAGCCCCAGCATTTT. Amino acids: CASSFGTGRANQPQHF.

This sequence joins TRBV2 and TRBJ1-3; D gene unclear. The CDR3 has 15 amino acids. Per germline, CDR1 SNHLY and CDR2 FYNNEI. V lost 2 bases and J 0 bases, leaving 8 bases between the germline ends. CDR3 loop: CASSEWDSSGNTIYF. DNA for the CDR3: TGTGCCAGCAGTGAATGGGATTCCTCTGGAAACACCATATATTTT.

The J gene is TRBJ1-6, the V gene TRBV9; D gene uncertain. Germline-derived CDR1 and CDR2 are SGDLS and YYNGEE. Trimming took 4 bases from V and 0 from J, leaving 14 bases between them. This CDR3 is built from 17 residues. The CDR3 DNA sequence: TGTGCCAGCAGCATCTCTCCAGGAAGCTCCTATAATTCACCCCTCCACTTT. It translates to CASSISPGSSYNSPLHF.

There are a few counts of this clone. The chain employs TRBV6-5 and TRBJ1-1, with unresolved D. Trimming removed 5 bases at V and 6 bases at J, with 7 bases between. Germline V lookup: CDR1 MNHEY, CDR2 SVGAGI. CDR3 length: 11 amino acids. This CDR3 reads CASSGGAEAFF. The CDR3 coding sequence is TGTGCCAGCAGTGGCGGGGCTGAAGCTTTCTTT.

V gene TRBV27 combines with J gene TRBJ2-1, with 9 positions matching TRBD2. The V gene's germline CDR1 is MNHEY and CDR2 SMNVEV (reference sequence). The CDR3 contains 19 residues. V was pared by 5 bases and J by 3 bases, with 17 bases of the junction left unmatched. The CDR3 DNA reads TGTGCCAGCAGTGTTCAGGCCCCCGTGACTAGCGGATACTACAATGAGCAGTTCTTC. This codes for CASSVQAPVTSGYYNEQFF.

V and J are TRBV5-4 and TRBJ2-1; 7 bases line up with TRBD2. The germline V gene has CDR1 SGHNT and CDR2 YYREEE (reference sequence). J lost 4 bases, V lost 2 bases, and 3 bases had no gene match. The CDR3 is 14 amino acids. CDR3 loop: CASSLAGTYNEQFF. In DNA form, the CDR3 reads TGTGCCAGCAGCTTAGCGGGGACTTACAATGAGCAGTTCTTC.

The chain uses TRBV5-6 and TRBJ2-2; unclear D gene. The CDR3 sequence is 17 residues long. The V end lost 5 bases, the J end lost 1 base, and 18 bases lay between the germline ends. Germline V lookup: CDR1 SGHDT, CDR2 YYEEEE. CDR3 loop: CASSQEGPAENTGELFF. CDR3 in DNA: TGTGCCAGCAGTCAAGAAGGTCCCGCCGAGAACACCGGGGAGCTGTTTTTT.

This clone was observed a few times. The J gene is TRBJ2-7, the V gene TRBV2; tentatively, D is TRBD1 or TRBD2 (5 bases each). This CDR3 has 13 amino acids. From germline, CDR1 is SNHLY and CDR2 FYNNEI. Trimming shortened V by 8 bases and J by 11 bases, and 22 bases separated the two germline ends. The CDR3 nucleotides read TGTGCCAGCGACGAGGGACCCCCCTCTGGCGAGTACTTC. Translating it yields CASDEGPPSGEYF. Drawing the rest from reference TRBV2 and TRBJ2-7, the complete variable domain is EPEVTQTPSHQVTQMGQEVILRCVPISNHLYFYWYRQILGQKVEFLVSFYNNEISEKSEIFDDQFSVERPDGSNFTLKIRSTKLEDSAMYFCASDEGPPSGEYFGPGTRLTVT.

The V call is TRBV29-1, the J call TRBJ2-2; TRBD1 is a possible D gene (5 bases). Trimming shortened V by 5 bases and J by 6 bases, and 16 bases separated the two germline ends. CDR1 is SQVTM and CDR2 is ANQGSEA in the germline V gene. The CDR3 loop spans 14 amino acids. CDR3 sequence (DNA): TGCAGCGTTTTTCAGGGCCGCAGTTCCGGGGAGCTGTTTTTT. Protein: CSVFQGRSSGELFF.

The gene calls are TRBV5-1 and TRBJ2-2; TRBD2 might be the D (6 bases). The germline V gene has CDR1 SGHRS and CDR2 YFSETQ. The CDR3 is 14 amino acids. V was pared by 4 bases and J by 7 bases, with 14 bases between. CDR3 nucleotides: TGCGCCAGCAGCCCCGGGACTTTCGACGGGGAGCTGTTTTTT. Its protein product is CASSPGTFDGELFF. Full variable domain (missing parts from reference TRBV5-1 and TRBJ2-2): KAGVTQTPRYLIKTRGQQVTLSCSPISGHRSVSWYQQTPGQGLQFLFEYFSETQRNKGNFPGRFSGRQFSNSRSEMNVSTLELGDSALYLCASSPGTFDGELFFGEGSRLTVL.

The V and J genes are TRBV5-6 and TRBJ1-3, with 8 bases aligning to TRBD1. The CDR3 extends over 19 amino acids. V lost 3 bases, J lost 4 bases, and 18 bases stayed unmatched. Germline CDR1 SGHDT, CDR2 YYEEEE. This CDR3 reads CASSSLRQGNIFRGNTIYF. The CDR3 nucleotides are TGTGCCAGCAGCTCCCTCCGACAGGGGAATATTTTCCGGGGAAACACCATATATTTT.

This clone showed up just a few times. The CDR3 here is CASTRTSGGTYEQYF. Written as DNA, the CDR3 is TGTGCCAGTACCAGGACTAGCGGGGGGACCTACGAGCAGTACTTC. The V and J genes are TRBV19 and TRBJ2-7, with 14 positions matching TRBD2. The V gene's germline CDR1 is LNHDA and CDR2 SQIVND (reference sequence). The CDR3 totals 15 residues. Losses at the gene ends were 7 bases for V and 2 bases for J; bases not matched to a gene: 4.

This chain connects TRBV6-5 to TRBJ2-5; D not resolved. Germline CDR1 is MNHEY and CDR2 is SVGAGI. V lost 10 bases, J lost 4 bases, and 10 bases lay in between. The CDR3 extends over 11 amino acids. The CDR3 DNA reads TGTGCCACAACGGTTAGAGAGACCCAGTACTTC. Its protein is CATTVRETQYF.

This chain's CDR3 is CASRGGAKGEQFF. The CDR3 DNA is TGTGCCAGCAGGGGGGGGGCTAAGGGTGAGCAGTTCTTC. The gene calls are TRBV28 and TRBJ2-1; TRBD2 might be the D (7 bases). V lost 6 bases and J lost 9, with 15 bases in between. The CDR3 runs 13 residues. CDR1 and CDR2 from the germline V gene are MDHEN and SYDVKM.

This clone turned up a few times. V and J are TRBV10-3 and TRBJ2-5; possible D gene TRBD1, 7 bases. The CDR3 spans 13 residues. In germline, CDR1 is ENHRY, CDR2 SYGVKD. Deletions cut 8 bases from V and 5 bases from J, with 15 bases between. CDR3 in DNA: TGTGCCATCTCATCAGGGGGGCGGGAGACCCAGTACTTC. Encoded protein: CAISSGGRETQYF.